This T cell receptor (beta chain) was recorded in a study of post-analysis software for immune sequencing data. On the study more broadly: Disease trajectories encompassed relapsing-remitting, secondary progressive and progressive-relapsing multiple sclerosis.

The V end lost 8 bases, the J end lost 2 bases, and 15 bases lay between the germline ends. Germline lookup yields CDR1 LGHDT and CDR2 YNNKEL (reference sequence). The CDR3 length is 14 residues. Study results and caveats: Those with multiple sclerosis, the patient group, showed significantly lower normalized Chao1 diversity than controls. In patients, about 5 TRBV segments were more frequent than in controls, with TRBV5-6, TRBV5-1 and TRBV20-1 among them.

On this clonotype itself: Antigen unknown.

The TCR beta cDNA libraries contained unique molecular identifiers. Input of roughly 0.85 to 11 million T cells yielded about half a million cDNA molecules. From the PCR reads, TCRdb called clonotypes with MiXCR, one entry per CDR3 protein. Of fewer than 850,000 distinct CDR3 sequences listed, roughly 27% were seen once; the top ten hold 0.5% to 0.6%. The genes are TRBV3-1 and TRBJ1-2; D unclear. The sequenced material came from blood. The sequence derives from a girl under 18 with multiple sclerosis. The CDR3 loop is CASPSNRNNYGYTF. In nucleotides, the CDR3 is TGTGCCAGCCCCTCGAATAGAAACAACTATGGCTACACCTTC.